Below are 11 T cell receptor beta chains sequenced from a single sample in a study of CD8 T cells in Susac syndrome. A quantity of roughly 0.5 to 1 ug RNA underwent reverse transcription using random hexamers. MiXCR, run by TCRdb on the immunoSEQ multiplex PCR reads, gives a single entry per CDR3 protein. The sample includes about 210,000 distinct CDR3 sequences, 80% to 95% of them seen just once. Source material: CD4+ T cells from PBMCs. The receptors shown here come from a human donor in good health.

The rearrangement links TRBV20-1 to TRBJ1-1, with TRBD1 identical over 8 bases. The CDR3 length is 14 residues. Unmatched junction bases numbered 10, after V lost 6 bases and J lost 4 bases. Germline CDR1 is DFQATT and CDR2 is SNEGSKA (reference sequence). The CDR3, as DNA: TGCAGTGCCGAAGGACAGGGAAGTGTCACTGAAGCTTTCTTT. Its translation is CSAEGQGSVTEAFF.

This clonotype was recorded only once. The chain carries TRBV6-1 and TRBJ1-2; the D gene is possibly TRBD1 (5 bases). This CDR3 is 13 amino acids long. V lost 2 bases and J 8 bases, leaving 12 bases between the germline ends. Germline V lookup: CDR1 MNHNS, CDR2 SASEGT. CDR3 sequence: CASSERGAGGYTF. DNA for the CDR3: TGTGCCAGCAGTGAAAGAGGGGCTGGAGGCTACACCTTC.

The rearrangement joins TRBV6-5 to TRBJ1-6; D gene ambiguous. V lost 6 bases to trimming and J lost 7 bases, with 10 bases between them. Germline CDR1 reads MNHEY; CDR2 reads SVGAGI. This CDR3 comprises 13 residues. CDR3 in DNA: TGTGCCAGCAGACCGACGGAAAATTCACCCCTCCACTTT. This translates into CASRPTENSPLHF.

V is TRBV20-1 and J is TRBJ1-5, with D perhaps matching TRBD1 (5 bases). Trimming removed 6 bases at V and 0 bases at J, with 24 bases between. In germline, CDR1 is DFQATT, CDR2 SNEGSKA (reference sequence). The CDR3 totals 18 residues. CDR3 bases: TGCAGTGCCGCTACTAATGGGGGGTTGGGACTTAGCAATCAGCCCCAGCATTTT. It yields the protein CSAATNGGLGLSNQPQHF.

The genes are TRBV29-1 and TRBJ1-1, with D hard to call. CDR3 size: 14 residues. Germline V CDR1 and CDR2: SQVTM, ANQGSEA. The ends were cut back, 2 bases at V and 1 base at J, with 11 bases in the middle. CDR3 sequence: CSVEPSRANTEAFF. CDR3 DNA: TGCAGCGTTGAACCCTCTCGGGCGAACACTGAAGCTTTCTTT.

For the CDR3, the DNA is TGCGCCAGCAGCCACCAAAAGACAGGGCTATACGAGCAGTACTTC. This sequence encodes CASSHQKTGLYEQYF. The chain joins TRBV4-1 to TRBJ2-7; 7 bases are a match to TRBD1. CDR1 and CDR2 from the germline V gene are MGHRA and YSYEKL. The CDR3 sequence is 15 residues long. J gave up 4 bases and V 3 bases, and 9 bases lay outside the gene matches.

CDR3 region: CALRQAEAFF. The CDR3 DNA is TGTGCCCTCCGGCAGGCTGAAGCTTTCTTT. V is TRBV30 and J is TRBJ1-1, with no clear D. Germline V CDR1 and CDR2: GTSNPN, SVGIG (reference sequence). This CDR3 has 10 amino acids. Trimming removed 8 bases at V and 6 bases at J, with 10 bases between.

J is TRBJ2-2 and V is TRBV19; 12 bases map to TRBD2. The CDR3 spans 17 residues. CDR1 and CDR2 from the germline V gene are LNHDA and SQIVND (reference sequence). V was pared by 4 bases and J by 0 bases, with 3 bases of the junction left unmatched. The CDR3 is CASSTTSGGPNTGELFF. The CDR3 bases are TGTGCCAGTAGTACGACTAGCGGGGGCCCGAACACCGGGGAGCTGTTTTTT.

The genes are TRBV6-2 or TRBV6-3 and TRBJ2-5, with D maybe TRBD1 (5 bases). The CDR3 extends over 14 amino acids. From germline, CDR1 is MNHEY and CDR2 SVGEGT. V was cut by 5 bases and J by 3 bases, with 13 bases left in between. This CDR3 reads CASSTLGREETQYF. The DNA of the CDR3 is TGTGCCAGCAGTACACTTGGCAGGGAAGAGACCCAGTACTTC.

The rearrangement links TRBV5-1 to TRBJ1-4; D possibly corresponds to TRBD1 (5 bases). Germline CDR1 SGHRS, CDR2 YFSETQ. This CDR3 spans 16 amino acids. The germline V and J ends were trimmed by 2 bases and 4 bases, with 15 bases remaining between them. Written as DNA, the CDR3 is TGCGCCAGCAGCTTAACGGTACAGGCCAGTAATGAAAAACTGTTTTTT. Amino acids: CASSLTVQASNEKLFF.

The V and J genes are TRBV20-1 and TRBJ1-5; D not certain. The CDR3 is 13 amino acids. V was trimmed by 0 bases and J by 4 bases, leaving 7 bases between them. CDR1 is DFQATT and CDR2 is SNEGSKA in the germline V gene (reference sequence). The CDR3 region has the DNA TGCAGTGCTAGAGATGGCACGAATCAGCCCCAGCATTTT. This translates into CSARDGTNQPQHF.